These 8 T cell receptor beta chains share one sample of origin, sequenced in a study of blood T cell repertoires in COVID-19. Some clones are missing from TCRdb's copy, which holds only in-frame ones; the method was immunoSEQ multiplex PCR. The top ten hold roughly 4.8% of the sample, which has around 80,000 clones, more than 80% seen once. Sequenced material: peripheral blood. The receptors stem from a woman aged 80 or older with active or convalescent COVID-19.

V usage is TRBV7-9 and J usage is TRBJ2-1; 13 bases match TRBD2. V shed 4 bases and J 9 bases; nucleotides not matched to a gene: 6. Germline V gene lookup returns CDR1 SEHNR and CDR2 FQNEAQ (reference sequence). The CDR3 is 15 residues long. The CDR3: CASSSGTSGVPEQFF. The CDR3 DNA reads as TGTGCCAGCAGCTCCGGGACTAGCGGGGTTCCTGAGCAGTTCTTC.

V gene TRBV19 combines with J gene TRBJ2-1; 9 bases line up with TRBD1. The CDR3 runs 15 residues. Per germline, CDR1 LNHDA and CDR2 SQIVND (reference sequence). V lost 7 bases, J lost 3 bases, and 7 bases stayed unmatched. CDR3: CASTLGQGNYNEQFF. The CDR3 coding sequence is TGTGCCAGTACCCTAGGACAGGGGAACTACAATGAGCAGTTCTTC.

A single count supports this clone. V usage is TRBV5-1 and J usage is TRBJ2-1; 8 nucleotides line up with TRBD2. V gave up 2 bases and J gave up 7 bases; unmatched junction bases: 8. The CDR3 runs 15 residues. The V gene's germline CDR1 is SGHRS and CDR2 YFSETQ. The CDR3 sequence is CASSFNSGSKNEQFF. CDR3 nucleotide sequence: TGCGCCAGCAGCTTTAACAGCGGGAGTAAGAATGAGCAGTTCTTC.

The chain uses TRBV28 and TRBJ1-1; unclear D gene. V was clipped by 2 bases and J by 5 bases, with 15 bases between them. Germline CDR1 is MDHEN and CDR2 is SYDVKM. The CDR3 covers 15 residues. The CDR3 reads CASSLGGQMGTEAFF. Here the CDR3 DNA reads TGTGCCAGCAGTTTAGGAGGCCAAATGGGTACTGAAGCTTTCTTT.

This chain links TRBV7-8 with TRBJ1-2; D is undetermined. Trimming took off 6 bases at V and 7 bases at J, with 9 bases between the two ends. The CDR3 totals 11 residues. In germline, CDR1 is SGHVS, CDR2 FQNEAQ. The CDR3 DNA reads TGTGCCAGCAGTTCCAGTCTTGGCTACACCTTC. Translated, it gives CASSSSLGYTF.

V gene TRBV5-1 combines with J gene TRBJ2-2, with D possibly matching TRBD1 (5 bases). From germline, CDR1 is SGHRS and CDR2 YFSETQ. V was cut by 1 base and J by 6 bases, with 7 bases left in between. CDR3 size: 13 residues. CDR3 sequence reads: CASSLYRSGELFF. In DNA form, the CDR3 reads TGCGCCAGCAGCTTGTACAGGTCCGGGGAGCTGTTTTTT.

This chain links TRBV5-6 with TRBJ2-6; 9 bases align to TRBD2. Germline CDR1 and CDR2: SGHDT and YYEEEE. This CDR3 comprises 19 residues. The V segment lost 0 bases and the J segment 4 bases; nucleotides outside the gene matches: 11. The CDR3 coding sequence is TGTGCCAGCAGCTTGGGGAGGGTAGCGGGAGATCCCGGGGCCAACGTCCTGACTTTC. Encoded protein: CASSLGRVAGDPGANVLTF.

The chain is built from TRBV28 and TRBJ2-3; tentatively, D is TRBD2 (7 bases). The CDR3 totals 16 residues. V was cut by 0 bases and J by 3 bases, with 13 bases left in between. The V gene's germline CDR1 is MDHEN and CDR2 SYDVKM. This CDR3 is CASSLWPRGTTDTQYF. CDR3 in DNA: TGTGCCAGCAGTTTATGGCCGCGGGGGACAACAGATACGCAGTATTTT.